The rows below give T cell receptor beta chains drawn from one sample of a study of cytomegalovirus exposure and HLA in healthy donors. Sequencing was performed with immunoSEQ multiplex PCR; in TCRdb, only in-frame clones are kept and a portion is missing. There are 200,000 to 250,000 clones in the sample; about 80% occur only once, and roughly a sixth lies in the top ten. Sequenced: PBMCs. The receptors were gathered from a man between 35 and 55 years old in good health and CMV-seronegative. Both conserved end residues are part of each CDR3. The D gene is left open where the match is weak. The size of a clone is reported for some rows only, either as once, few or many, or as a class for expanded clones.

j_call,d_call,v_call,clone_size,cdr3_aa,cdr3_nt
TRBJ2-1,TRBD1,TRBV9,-,CASSVEGTGARDEQFF,TGTGCCAGCAGCGTAGAAGGGACAGGGGCCCGGGATGAGCAGTTCTTC
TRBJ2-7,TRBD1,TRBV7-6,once,CASSSRQGSSYEQYF,TGTGCCAGCAGCTCACGACAGGGGTCTAGCTACGAGCAGTACTTC
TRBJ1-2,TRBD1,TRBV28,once,CASSQGAEGGYTF,TGTGCCAGCAGCCAGGGGGCAGAGGGTGGCTACACCTTC
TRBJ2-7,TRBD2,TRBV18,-,CASSPGTSSRYEQYF,TGTGCCAGCTCCCCGGGGACTAGTAGTCGTTACGAGCAGTACTTC
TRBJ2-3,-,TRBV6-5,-,CASNDPYSQASTQYF,TGTGCCAGCAATGATCCTTACTCTCAAGCCTCAACGCAGTATTTT
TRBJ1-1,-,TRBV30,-,CAWSVVRGAFF,TGTGCCTGGAGTGTTGTCAGGGGAGCTTTCTTT
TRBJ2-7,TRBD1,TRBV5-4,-,CASSLGQGNLHEQYF,TGTGCCAGCAGCTTAGGACAGGGCAACCTACACGAGCAGTACTTC
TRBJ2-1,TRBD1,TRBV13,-,CASSLRQGYNEQFF,TGTGCCAGCAGCCTGAGACAGGGATACAATGAGCAGTTCTTC
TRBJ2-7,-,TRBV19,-,CASSIRLVSDEQYF,TGTGCCAGTAGTATTCGCCTAGTTAGCGACGAGCAGTACTTC
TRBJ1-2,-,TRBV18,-,CASSPPSVRGYTF,TGTGCCAGCTCACCACCCTCTGTGAGAGGCTACACCTTC
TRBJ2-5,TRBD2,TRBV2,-,CASSSGLAGVETQYF,TGTGCCAGCAGCTCGGGACTAGCGGGAGTGGAGACCCAGTACTTC
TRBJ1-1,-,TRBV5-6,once,CASSLIGNTEAFF,TGTGCCAGCAGCTTGATCGGGAACACTGAAGCTTTCTTT
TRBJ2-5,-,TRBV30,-,CAWMGEETQYF,TGTGCCTGGATGGGAGAAGAGACCCAGTACTTC
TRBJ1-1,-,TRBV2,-,CASSDRWNTEAFF,TGTGCCAGCAGTGACAGGTGGAACACTGAAGCTTTCTTT
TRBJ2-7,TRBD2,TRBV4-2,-,CASSQGLAGGAYEQYF,TGTGCCAGCAGCCAAGGACTAGCGGGAGGGGCATACGAGCAGTACTTC
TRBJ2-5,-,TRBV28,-,CASNVKRETQYF,TGTGCCAGCAACGTCAAGAGGGAGACCCAGTACTTC
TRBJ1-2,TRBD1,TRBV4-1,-,CASSPRGSYGYTF,TGCGCCAGCAGCCCCAGGGGGAGCTATGGCTACACCTTC
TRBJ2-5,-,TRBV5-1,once,CASSLTQETQYF,TGCGCCAGCAGCTTGACTCAAGAGACCCAGTACTTC
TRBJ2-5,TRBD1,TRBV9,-,CASSANRGETQYF,TGTGCCAGCAGCGCTAACAGGGGTGAGACCCAGTACTTC
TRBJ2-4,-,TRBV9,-,CASSVGLQAKNIQYF,TGTGCCAGCAGCGTAGGACTTCAAGCCAAAAACATTCAGTACTTC
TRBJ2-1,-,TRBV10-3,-,CAISESTPGRYNEQFF,TGTGCCATCAGTGAGTCGACTCCGGGGAGATACAATGAGCAGTTCTTC
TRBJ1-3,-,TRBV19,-,CASSTPTGHGNTIYF,TGTGCCAGTAGTACGCCAACAGGGCACGGAAACACCATATATTTT
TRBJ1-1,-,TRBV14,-,CASSQDRGRAFF,TGTGCCAGCAGCCAAGATAGAGGGAGGGCTTTCTTT
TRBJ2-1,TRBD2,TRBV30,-,CAWSLGLAGHNEQFF,TGTGCCTGGAGTTTGGGACTAGCGGGCCACAATGAGCAGTTCTTC
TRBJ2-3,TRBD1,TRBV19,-,CAISDRGRVDTQYF,TGTGCCATCTCGGACAGGGGGCGAGTAGATACGCAGTATTTT
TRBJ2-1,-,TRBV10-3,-,CAISAFSGHQNEQFF,TGTGCCATCAGCGCCTTCAGCGGGCACCAGAATGAGCAGTTCTTC
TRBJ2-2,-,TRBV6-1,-,CASSTGFVGELFF,TGTGCCAGCAGTACAGGGTTCGTCGGGGAGCTGTTTTTT
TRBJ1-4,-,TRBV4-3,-,CASSQLLGGYEKLFF,TGCGCCAGTAGCCAACTACTGGGGGGATACGAAAAACTGTTTTTT
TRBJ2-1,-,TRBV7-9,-,CASSLGRPTYNEQFF,TGTGCCAGCAGCTTAGGGAGACCCACCTACAATGAGCAGTTCTTC